The 3 T cell receptor beta chains presented below share a single source sample, sequenced in a study of OX40 agonist ivuxolimab in advanced cancers. Assay used: immunoSEQ multiplex PCR; TCRdb lists only in-frame clones, some missing. The sample records about 48,000 clones, around 84% being singletons. The sample consisted of CD4+ or CD8+ T cells sorted from blood, taken in a trial of the OX40 agonist ivuxolimab. These receptors were taken from an adult with an advanced solid tumor such as melanoma, head and neck, liver or kidney cancer.

This chain joins TRBV21-1 and TRBJ1-2; the table assigns TRBD1, which was not confirmed against the DNA. TRBV21-1 is a listed pseudogene. This CDR3 has 14 residues. CDR3: CAILNRGQNYGYTF. CDR3 nucleotides: TGTGCCATCTTGAATCGGGGACAGAACTATGGCTACACCTTC.

This clone was detected only once. The V and J genes are TRBV7-2 and TRBJ2-5, with D possibly being TRBD1 (6 bases). The CDR3 length is 15 residues. Per germline, CDR1 SGHTA and CDR2 FQGNSA. Deletions cut 5 bases from V and 1 base from J, with 14 bases between. The CDR3 bases are TGTGCCAGCAGCCCGCGGACAGCCCTCCAAGAGACCCAGTACTTC. Amino acid sequence: CASSPRTALQETQYF.

In DNA form, the CDR3 reads TGTGCCAGCAGCTCACGACAGGCGATGAAGCCCCAGCATTTT. Residues: CASSSRQAMKPQHF. This chain uses TRBV6-5 with TRBJ1-5; TRBD1 might be the D (6 bases). This CDR3 comprises 14 residues. Germline V CDR1 and CDR2: MNHEY, SVGAGI. With 6 bases removed from V and 8 bases from J, the gap between germline ends came to 17 bases.